What follows are 10 T cell receptor beta chains derived from one specimen sequenced in a study of cytomegalovirus exposure and HLA in healthy donors. PCR was performed using 60 Vbeta and 13 Jbeta primers. Profiled with immunoSEQ multiplex PCR; TCRdb holds only in-frame clones, not every one. The table records 72,000 or so clones, over 70% of them present only once. Sequences were obtained from PBMCs. These TCRs come from a human donor in good health.

CDR3 sequence reads: CASGLVLVNTDTQYF. CDR3 in DNA: TGTGCTAGTGGTTTGGTACTCGTAAACACAGATACGCAGTATTTT. This chain connects TRBV12-5 to TRBJ2-3; D gene ambiguous. The CDR3 covers 15 residues. The V end was cut by 0 bases, the J end by 2 bases, with 9 bases between. The germline CDR1 and CDR2 sequences are LGHNT and FRNRAP.

CDR3 loop: CASSREQGAGNTIYF. CDR3 in DNA: TGTGCCAGCAGCCGGGAACAGGGGGCCGGAAACACCATATATTTT. The rearrangement links TRBV4-2 to TRBJ1-3; 9 positions match TRBD1. V shed 4 bases, J shed 4 bases, and the junction held 5 bases outside the gene matches. Germline CDR1 LGHNA, CDR2 YNFKEQ. The CDR3 spans 15 residues.

The chain links TRBV15 to TRBJ2-3, with D perhaps TRBD2 (6 bases). Germline assignment: CDR1 LNHNV and CDR2 YYDKDF (reference sequence). V shed 3 bases and J shed 2 bases, with 9 bases lying between them. The CDR3 sequence is 14 residues long. The CDR3 sequence is CATSRGGYTDTQYF. As DNA, the CDR3 is TGTGCCACCAGCAGGGGAGGATACACAGATACGCAGTATTTT.

This clone was counted a few times. The sample holds other DNA sequences that translate to the same CDR3. CDR3 in amino acids: CASSQGTGREKLFF. The CDR3 nucleotides are TGCGCCAGCAGCCAAGGGACAGGGCGAGAAAAACTGTTTTTT. This rearrangement joins TRBV4-1 to TRBJ1-4, with 8 bases identical to TRBD1. The germline V gene has CDR1 MGHRA and CDR2 YSYEKL. Trimming at V came to 1 base and at J to 8 bases, leaving 3 bases not matched to a gene. CDR3 length: 14 residues.

This clone was found a few times. A junction boundary mismatches the germline segment, possibly from a read error. The V and J genes are TRBV29-1 and TRBJ2-7, with TRBD1 as a possible D gene (5 bases). This CDR3 contains 12 residues. Germline CDR1 SQVTM, CDR2 ANQGSEA. This chain's CDR3 is CSVEDSSYEQYF. CDR3 DNA: TGCAGCGTCGAAGACAGCTCCTACGAGCAGTACTTC.

The J gene is TRBJ2-7, the V gene TRBV10-1, with TRBD1 identical over 8 bases. The CDR3 is 15 amino acids. Germline values: CDR1 WNHNN, CDR2 SYGVQD (reference sequence). The J segment lost 3 bases and the V segment lost 0 bases, leaving 4 bases of the junction unmatched. This chain's CDR3 is CASSESGQGLYEQYF. The CDR3 DNA reads as TGCGCCAGCAGTGAGTCTGGACAGGGTCTCTACGAGCAGTACTTC.

The rearrangement links TRBV15 to TRBJ2-7; 7 positions match TRBD2. There are 14 residues in the CDR3. Germline values: CDR1 LNHNV, CDR2 YYDKDF (reference sequence). J lost 1 base, V lost 1 base, and 1 base had no gene match. CDR3 DNA: TGTGCCACCAGCAGAGCGGGAGGATCCTACGAGCAGTACTTC. Encoded protein: CATSRAGGSYEQYF.

The table lists this clone with a few counts. This chain links TRBV29-1 with TRBJ1-5; D is uncertain. V was shortened by 4 bases and J by 3 bases, with 13 bases between the two germline ends. The germline CDR1 and CDR2 sequences are SQVTM and ANQGSEA. The CDR3 length is 14 residues. The CDR3 spells CSVVRTRYNQPQHF. As DNA, the CDR3 is TGCAGCGTTGTGAGGACTCGCTACAATCAGCCCCAGCATTTT.

The V call is TRBV18, the J call TRBJ1-1; D possibly corresponds to TRBD1 (5 bases). The CDR3 totals 12 residues. Trimming cost V 2 bases and J 7 bases, with 8 bases left between them. CDR1 KGHSH and CDR2 LQKENI come from the germline V gene. The CDR3 region has the DNA TGTGCCAGCTCACCAACCGACAGTGAAGCTTTCTTT. This codes for CASSPTDSEAFF.

The chain employs TRBV5-1 and TRBJ1-2; 10 bases agree with TRBD1. Germline CDR1 reads SGHRS; CDR2 reads YFSETQ. V lost 2 bases and J lost 4; bases outside the gene matches: 8. The CDR3 is made up of 16 amino acids. CDR3 region: CASSLAGTGESYGYTF. The CDR3 DNA sequence: TGCGCCAGCAGCTTAGCGGGGACAGGGGAAAGCTATGGCTACACCTTC.